This TCR beta chain originates from a study of cytomegalovirus exposure and HLA in healthy donors. This clone was counted a single time. The PCR made use of 60 Vbeta and 13 Jbeta primers. Using immunoSEQ multiplex PCR, the repertoire was profiled, and TCRdb retains in-frame clones only, with some absent. This sample has 60,000 or so clones, with about 80% found just once. The CDR3 is made up of 15 amino acids. V lost 1 base to trimming and J lost 3 bases, with 12 bases between them. CDR1 and CDR2 (germline): SGHRS, YFSETQ. The specimen was PBMCs. This sequence originates from a man aged 35 to 55 in good health and CMV-seronegative. V gene TRBV5-1 combines with J gene TRBJ2-3; possible D gene TRBD1, 5 bases. The CDR3 reads CASSLSNAGTDTQYF. The CDR3 bases are TGCGCCAGCAGCTTGTCCAACGCAGGGACAGATACGCAGTATTTT.